This entry lists 8 T cell receptor beta chains sequenced from one sample in a study of T cell repertoires in cytomegalovirus infection. TCRdb passed the reads through MiXCR, listing each CDR3 protein once. The sample records about 740,000 distinct CDR3 sequences, roughly a third being singletons. Sequences were obtained from PBMCs. All receptors come from a human donor in good health (CMV status not recorded). Some clones in this sample may be carry-over from other donors' samples.

This clonotype was picked up many times. The CDR3 is CASSLGTISANEQYF. CDR3 nucleotide sequence: TGTGCCAGCAGCCTAGGGACTATTTCAGCCAACGAGCAGTACTTC. V gene TRBV7-8 combines with J gene TRBJ2-7; 7 bases line up with TRBD2. The germline V gene has CDR1 SGHVS and CDR2 FQNEAQ. The CDR3 consists of 15 residues. With 5 bases clipped from V and 5 bases from J, the junction kept 12 bases outside the gene matches.

This clonotype was observed many times. The CDR3 protein is CAISLSGRERDEQFF. Here the CDR3 DNA reads TGTGCCATCAGTTTAAGCGGGAGAGAAAGGGATGAGCAGTTCTTC. This chain connects TRBV10-3 to TRBJ2-1; TRBD2 agrees at 8 bases. The CDR3 loop spans 15 amino acids. The V gene end was trimmed by 5 bases and the J gene end by 8 bases; junction bases not matched to a gene: 11. The germline gives CDR1 ENHRY, CDR2 SYGVKD.

This clonotype was observed a handful of times. This chain connects TRBV19 to TRBJ1-5, with no clear D. CDR3 length equals 13 residues. V gave up 0 bases and J gave up 3 bases, with 3 bases separating them. CDR1 is LNHDA and CDR2 is SQIVND in the germline V gene (reference sequence). The CDR3: CASSIEANQPQHF. CDR3 nucleotide sequence: TGTGCCAGTAGTATAGAGGCCAATCAGCCCCAGCATTTT.

This clonotype was counted a few times. The rearrangement uses TRBV4-2 and TRBJ1-1; D is possibly TRBD1 (6 bases). CDR3 length: 15 amino acids. Per the germline V gene, CDR1 is LGHNA and CDR2 is YNFKEQ. V gave up 0 bases and J gave up 7 bases, with 15 bases separating them. CDR3 DNA sequence: TGTGCCAGCAGCCAAGATGACGGGACAAACTATGAAGCTTTCTTT. It is translated as CASSQDDGTNYEAFF.

This clonotype was counted a few times. The rearrangement links TRBV7-3 to TRBJ2-3, with D possibly TRBD2 on 6 matching bases. The CDR3 loop spans 17 amino acids. The V end lost 6 bases, the J end lost 0 bases, and 19 bases lay between the germline ends. CDR1 is SGHTA and CDR2 is FQGTGA in the germline V gene. CDR3 bases: TGTGCCAGCAGGCGCAGCCTGGGGACTGCAAGCACAGATACGCAGTATTTT. Protein product: CASRRSLGTASTDTQYF.

This rearrangement joins TRBV16 to TRBJ2-7; perhaps TRBD1 as D (6 bases). Germline V lookup: CDR1 KGHSY, CDR2 FQNENV. The CDR3 has 15 residues. Trimming removed 3 bases from V and 3 bases from J, with 15 bases in between. The CDR3 nucleotides are TGTGCCAGCAGCCATTCGACAGGTGCGGGCTACGAGCAGTACTTC. Its translation: CASSHSTGAGYEQYF.

This clonotype was recorded at least ten times. The chain recombines TRBV7-8 with TRBJ2-1, with D possibly being TRBD2 (6 bases). The CDR3 is 16 amino acids. Germline assignment: CDR1 SGHVS and CDR2 FQNEAQ. V shed 4 bases and J shed 7 bases, with 20 bases lying between them. CDR3 residues: CASSWARRTTLNEQFF. CDR3 coding DNA: TGTGCCAGCAGCTGGGCAAGGCGGACTACCCTGAATGAGCAGTTCTTC.

CDR3 loop: CASSAGGWTGSYNEQFF. The CDR3 DNA follows: TGCGCCAGCAGCGCCGGAGGGTGGACAGGCTCCTACAATGAGCAGTTCTTC. This chain joins TRBV5-1 and TRBJ2-1, with D perhaps matching TRBD1 (7 bases). V was shortened by 4 bases and J by 0 bases, with 17 bases between the two germline ends. Germline assignment: CDR1 SGHRS and CDR2 YFSETQ. The CDR3 runs 17 residues.